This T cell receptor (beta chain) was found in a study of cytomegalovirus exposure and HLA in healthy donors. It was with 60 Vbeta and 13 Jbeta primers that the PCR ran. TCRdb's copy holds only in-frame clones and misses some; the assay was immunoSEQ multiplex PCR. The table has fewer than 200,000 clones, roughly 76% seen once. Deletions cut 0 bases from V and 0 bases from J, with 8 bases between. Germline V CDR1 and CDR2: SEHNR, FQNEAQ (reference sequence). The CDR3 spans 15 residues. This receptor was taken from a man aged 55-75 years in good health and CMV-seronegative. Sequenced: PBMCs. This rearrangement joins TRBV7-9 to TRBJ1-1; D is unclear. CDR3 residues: CASSLAGRLNTEAFF. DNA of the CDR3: TGTGCCAGCAGCTTAGCAGGCAGGTTGAACACTGAAGCTTTCTTT. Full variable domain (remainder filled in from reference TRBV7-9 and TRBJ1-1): DTGVSQNPRHKITKRGQNVTFRCDPISEHNRLYWYRQTLGQGPEFLTYFQNEAQLEKSRLLSDRFSAERPKGSFSTLEIQRTEQGDSAMYLCASSLAGRLNTEAFFGQGTRLTVV.